These 31 T cell receptor beta chains were sequenced from one sample in a study of T cell responses to AZD1222 COVID-19 vaccine. The table came from immunoSEQ multiplex PCR; TCRdb's copy has only in-frame clones and leaves some out. The profile shows 90,000 to 120,000 clones, around nine tenths of them singletons. The sample in question was peripheral blood, obtained 28 days after the second dose of the MenACWY control vaccine. The receptors originated from an adult who received the MenACWY meningococcal vaccine as a control.

V and J are TRBV5-4 and TRBJ1-1; D is possibly TRBD1 (6 bases). The CDR3 is 12 residues long. The V and J ends lost 3 bases and 8 bases respectively, with 11 bases between them. Per germline, CDR1 SGHNT and CDR2 YYREEE (reference sequence). This CDR3 is CASSSADREAFF. CDR3 nucleotide sequence: TGTGCCAGCAGCTCGGCCGACAGGGAAGCTTTCTTT. The full variable domain, in which reference TRBV5-4 and TRBJ1-1 provide the parts outside the CDR3, is ETGVTQSPTHLIKTRGQQVTLRCSSQSGHNTVSWYQQALGQGPQFIFQYYREEENGRGNFPPRFSGLQFPNYSSELNVNALELDDSALYLCASSSADREAFFGQGTRLTVV.

The chain has TRBV15 and TRBJ2-1; D remains unclear. The V and J ends lost 1 base and 4 bases respectively, with 8 bases between them. Looked up from germline, CDR1 is LNHNV and CDR2 is YYDKDF (reference sequence). This CDR3 is 14 amino acids long. The chain's CDR3 is CATSRATAYNEQFF. For the CDR3, the DNA is TGTGCCACCAGCAGAGCAACAGCATACAATGAGCAGTTCTTC.

The chain links TRBV5-5 to TRBJ1-2; D is uncertain. V was trimmed by 4 bases and J by 0 bases, leaving 16 bases between them. Germline V gives CDR1 SGHKS, CDR2 YYEKEE (reference sequence). There are 16 residues in the CDR3. CDR3 in DNA: TGTGCCAGCAGCCTCCTTGTGGGAGGGCCTAACTATGGCTACACCTTC. This translates into CASSLLVGGPNYGYTF.

Note on this clone: At one boundary the junction diverges from the germline segment, which might be a read error. J is TRBJ1-1 and V is TRBV7-7; TRBD1 might be the D (5 bases). The CDR3 is made up of 13 amino acids. In germline, CDR1 is SSHAT, CDR2 FNYEAQ (reference sequence). The CDR3 region has the DNA TGTGCTAGCAGCCTGACAGAGATCACTGAAGCTTTCTTT. It is translated as CASSLTEITEAFF.

The V call is TRBV2, the J call TRBJ1-4, with D perhaps TRBD1 (5 bases). V lost 5 bases to trimming and J lost 8 bases, with 18 bases between them. Looked up from germline, CDR1 is SNHLY and CDR2 is FYNNEI. The CDR3 runs to 15 residues. The CDR3 loop is CASSHTKGSREKLFF. CDR3 nucleotides: TGTGCCAGCAGTCACACGAAGGGGAGTAGGGAAAAACTGTTTTTT.

This sequence joins TRBV28 and TRBJ1-2; 7 bases map to TRBD1. This CDR3 contains 14 residues. The V segment lost 6 bases and the J segment 5 bases; nucleotides outside the gene matches: 9. The germline V gene has CDR1 MDHEN and CDR2 SYDVKM. The CDR3 loop is CASRQGSIPYGYTF. As DNA, the CDR3 is TGTGCCAGCAGACAGGGGTCCATCCCTTATGGCTACACCTTC.

The rearrangement joins TRBV6-2 or TRBV6-3 to TRBJ2-7, with D uncertain. This CDR3 spans 12 amino acids. Looked up from germline, CDR1 is MNHEY and CDR2 is SVGEGT. V was clipped by 3 bases and J by 6 bases, with 9 bases between them. The CDR3 reads CASSYLFGEQYF. CDR3 nucleotides: TGTGCCAGCAGTTATTTATTTGGCGAGCAGTACTTC.

Here the CDR3 reads CATKDRENTGELFF. The CDR3 DNA sequence: TGTGCCACCAAGGACAGGGAGAACACCGGGGAGCTGTTTTTT. The V call is TRBV2, the J call TRBJ2-2, with 8 bases identical to TRBD1. Losses at the gene ends were 10 bases for V and 1 base for J; bases not matched to a gene: 5. This CDR3 region has 14 residues. CDR1 and CDR2 from the germline V gene are SNHLY and FYNNEI. The full variable domain, its missing parts supplied by reference TRBV2 and TRBJ2-2, is EPEVTQTPSHQVTQMGQEVILRCVPISNHLYFYWYRQILGQKVEFLVSFYNNEISEKSEIFDDQFSVERPDGSNFTLKIRSTKLEDSAMYFCATKDRENTGELFFGEGSRLTVL.

CDR3 residues: CATIPRERNTEAFF. The CDR3 region has the DNA TGTGCCACCATCCCCAGGGAAAGGAACACTGAAGCTTTCTTT. V usage is TRBV2 and J usage is TRBJ1-1; maybe TRBD1 (5 bases). The length of the CDR3 is 14 residues. Deletions cut 10 bases from V and 1 base from J, with 16 bases between. Germline values: CDR1 SNHLY, CDR2 FYNNEI.

This clone was recorded only once. J is TRBJ1-2 and V is TRBV29-1; perhaps TRBD1 as D (5 bases). Trimming removed 2 bases at V and 8 bases at J, with 12 bases between. Germline V lookup: CDR1 SQVTM, CDR2 ANQGSEA. CDR3 length: 12 amino acids. CDR3 nucleotide sequence: TGCAGCGTTGAAAAGGGGTATGGAGGCTACACCTTC. This codes for CSVEKGYGGYTF.

This chain uses TRBV5-6 with TRBJ2-5, with TRBD2 matching 11 bases. In germline, CDR1 is SGHDT, CDR2 YYEEEE. Trimming took 2 bases from V and 3 from J; bases not matched to a gene: 6. This CDR3 comprises 16 residues. The CDR3: CASSFDASGGKETQYF. In nucleotides, the CDR3 is TGTGCCAGCAGCTTCGACGCTAGCGGGGGGAAAGAGACCCAGTACTTC.

This clone came up once. The rearrangement uses TRBV7-2 and TRBJ2-5; TRBD2 agrees at 7 bases. After removal of 4 bases from V and 4 bases from J, the junction contained 6 bases not matched to a gene. Germline-derived CDR1 and CDR2 are SGHTA and FQGNSA. CDR3 size: 14 residues. This CDR3 is CASSWGGLGETQYF. For the CDR3, the DNA is TGTGCCAGCAGCTGGGGAGGGCTCGGAGAGACCCAGTACTTC.

The rearrangement links TRBV7-3 to TRBJ1-1; D unclear. The V end was cut by 5 bases, the J end by 5 bases, with 15 bases between. The CDR3 is made up of 14 amino acids. Germline lookup yields CDR1 SGHTA and CDR2 FQGTGA. Here the CDR3 reads CASSPSGGWTEAFF. CDR3 nucleotide sequence: TGTGCCAGCAGCCCCTCAGGTGGCTGGACTGAAGCTTTCTTT.

This rearrangement joins TRBV18 to TRBJ1-1; maybe TRBD1 (6 bases). This CDR3 has 14 amino acids. The germline V gene encodes CDR1 KGHSH and CDR2 LQKENI. V lost 3 bases to trimming and J lost 5 bases, with 13 bases between them. The CDR3 sequence: CASSPRDMRTEAFF. CDR3 coding DNA: TGTGCCAGCTCACCCCGGGACATGAGGACTGAAGCTTTCTTT.

The V gene is TRBV5-6, the J gene TRBJ1-1; maybe TRBD1 (5 bases). Between the trimmed V and J ends, which lost 0 bases and 5 bases, there was a span of 17 bases. From germline, CDR1 is SGHDT and CDR2 YYEEEE. This CDR3 has 16 residues. The DNA for the CDR3 is TGTGCCAGCAGCTTGGTTGGTTGGCAGGGCCTTACTGAAGCTTTCTTT. As protein: CASSLVGWQGLTEAFF.

This clone was counted only a few times. This rearrangement joins TRBV6-5 to TRBJ1-1, with unresolved D. CDR1 and CDR2 (germline): MNHEY, SVGAGI. CDR3 length: 15 residues. The germline V and J ends were trimmed by 2 bases and 6 bases, with 16 bases remaining between them. The CDR3 nucleotides are TGTGCCAGCAGTTACCGAATAGGGAGGAGCGCTGAAGCTTTCTTT. As protein: CASSYRIGRSAEAFF.

The chain has TRBV6-2 or TRBV6-3 and TRBJ2-7; 9 bases are a match to TRBD1. Unmatched junction bases numbered 8, after V lost 4 bases and J lost 1 base. CDR1 and CDR2 from the germline V gene are MNHEY and SVGEGT. The CDR3 has 16 amino acids. CDR3 sequence (DNA): TGTGCCAGCAGTTGGGCCGGGACAGGGTCATCCTACGAGCAGTACTTC. Its protein is CASSWAGTGSSYEQYF.

The rearrangement joins TRBV7-2 to TRBJ2-7; 10 bases agree with TRBD2. This CDR3 has 16 residues. The V segment lost 2 bases and the J segment 5 bases; nucleotides outside the gene matches: 9. Germline V lookup: CDR1 SGHTA, CDR2 FQGNSA. CDR3 in DNA: TGTGCCAGCAGCTTAACGATTACTAGCGGGGCGCACGAGCAGTACTTC. This encodes CASSLTITSGAHEQYF.

This clone was detected once. J is TRBJ2-7 and V is TRBV3-1 (or the pseudogene TRBV3-2); 8 bases fit TRBD2. The CDR3 is made up of 15 amino acids. Germline loops: CDR1 LGHDT, CDR2 YNNKEL (reference sequence). After removal of 4 bases from V and 3 bases from J, the junction contained 8 bases not matched to a gene. In DNA, the CDR3 is TGTGCCAGCAGCCTCCAGCGGGGGTCCTTCTACGAGCAGTACTTC. Translated, it gives CASSLQRGSFYEQYF.

The chain uses TRBV18 and TRBJ2-5; D may be TRBD1 (6 bases). The CDR3 covers 13 residues. Between the trimmed V and J ends, which lost 6 bases and 5 bases, there was a span of 13 bases. Looked up from germline, CDR1 is KGHSH and CDR2 is LQKENI. The CDR3 coding sequence is TGTGCCAGCTCTTCGACCCAGGGGGAGACCCAGTACTTC. Its protein product is CASSSTQGETQYF.

The V gene is TRBV7-2, the J gene TRBJ2-5; D ambiguous. The germline CDR1 and CDR2 sequences are SGHTA and FQGNSA. The CDR3 totals 13 residues. V was shortened by 2 bases and J by 3 bases, with 7 bases between the two germline ends. CDR3 protein: CASSLTREETQYF. CDR3 in DNA: TGTGCCAGCAGCTTAACCAGAGAAGAGACCCAGTACTTC.

J is TRBJ2-3 and V is TRBV7-3; D may correspond to TRBD1 or TRBD2 (6 bases each). CDR3 length: 13 residues. The germline gives CDR1 SGHTA, CDR2 FQGTGA. V lost 4 bases to trimming and J lost 4 bases, with 9 bases between them. CDR3 sequence: CASSYREADTQYF. In DNA, the CDR3 is TGTGCCAGCAGCTACAGGGAGGCAGATACGCAGTATTTT.

The chain carries TRBV2 and TRBJ2-7, with D perhaps TRBD1 or TRBD2 (5 bases each). Trimming took off 7 bases at V and 12 bases at J, with 19 bases between the two ends. Germline values: CDR1 SNHLY, CDR2 FYNNEI. This CDR3 is built from 12 residues. This CDR3 reads CASTPGPRRRYF. The CDR3 nucleotides read TGTGCCAGCACTCCGGGACCTCGCCGTCGGTACTTC.

J is TRBJ2-2 and V is TRBV7-2; D may match TRBD1 or TRBD2 (5 bases each). This CDR3 is built from 15 residues. Germline assignment: CDR1 SGHTA and CDR2 FQGNSA. Trimming took 4 bases from V and 0 from J, leaving 9 bases between them. CDR3 region: CASSSGTSNTGELFF. CDR3 DNA sequence: TGTGCCAGCAGCTCCGGGACGTCGAACACCGGGGAGCTGTTTTTT.

The rearrangement links TRBV28 to TRBJ1-2; tentative D call: TRBD1 (6 bases). V was pared by 5 bases and J by 4 bases, with 11 bases between. Germline V gene lookup returns CDR1 MDHEN and CDR2 SYDVKM. The CDR3 is 13 amino acids. The CDR3 spells CASSIRQVYGYTF. The CDR3 DNA follows: TGTGCCAGCAGTATCCGACAGGTCTATGGCTACACCTTC.

V and J are TRBV6-5 and TRBJ2-7; D tentatively fits TRBD1 or TRBD2 (5 bases each). Trimming took 0 bases from V and 2 from J, leaving 8 bases between them. The germline V gene encodes CDR1 MNHEY and CDR2 SVGAGI. The CDR3 has 14 residues. CDR3 nucleotide sequence: TGTGCCAGCAGTTACTCACGGGGCCCCTACGAGCAGTACTTC. This codes for CASSYSRGPYEQYF.

This chain uses TRBV6-5 with TRBJ2-3; D is undetermined. Germline V gene lookup returns CDR1 MNHEY and CDR2 SVGAGI. This CDR3 region has 12 residues. Trimming shortened V by 7 bases and J by 2 bases, and 7 bases separated the two germline ends. The CDR3 DNA reads TGTGCCAGCAAAGGAAACACAGATACGCAGTATTTT. This translates into CASKGNTDTQYF.

V usage is TRBV7-2 and J usage is TRBJ2-2; tentative D call: TRBD1 (5 bases). CDR3 size: 15 residues. The germline V gene encodes CDR1 SGHTA and CDR2 FQGNSA. V was shortened by 4 bases and J by 3 bases, with 12 bases between the two germline ends. CDR3 DNA: TGTGCCAGCAGCTCAAGACAGATCTACACCGGGGAGCTGTTTTTT. The encoded protein is CASSSRQIYTGELFF.

Remarks on this clone: At the DNA level, this CDR3 is encoded by other sequences in the same sample as well. The chain carries TRBV2 and TRBJ1-1; D possibly corresponds to TRBD1 (6 bases). V was cut by 1 base and J by 5 bases, with 8 bases left in between. CDR1 is SNHLY, CDR2 FYNNEI, per germline. This CDR3 has 13 amino acids. CDR3 nucleotide sequence: TGTGCCAGCAGTGAAGAACAGGGAACTGAAGCTTTCTTT. It yields the protein CASSEEQGTEAFF.

The chain combines TRBV4-3 with TRBJ1-6; D might be TRBD1 (5 bases). Looked up from germline, CDR1 is LGHNA and CDR2 is YSLEER. V dropped 3 bases and J dropped 9 bases, with 18 bases sitting between them. This CDR3 has 16 residues. In DNA form, the CDR3 reads TGCGCCAGCAGCCAGTCCCCCGGCGGGGGGGGTTCACCCCTCCACTTT. It is translated as CASSQSPGGGGSPLHF.

The chain has TRBV7-9 and TRBJ1-2; 11 nucleotides match TRBD1. V trimming: 3 bases; J trimming: 6 bases; junction bases outside the gene matches: 6. Per germline, CDR1 SEHNR and CDR2 FQNEAQ (reference sequence). The CDR3 has 15 amino acids. The CDR3 DNA sequence: TGTGCCAGCAGCTTCCCCCGGACAGGGGGCAATGGCTACACCTTC. It codes for CASSFPRTGGNGYTF.